This record looks at one T cell receptor (beta chain) sequence and its context. The specificity of this receptor is unknown. Base qualities are not provided; no much larger clone lies one nucleotide away. The time point label here, explained by the study, means: blood 2 weeks post-SBRT. The treatment or condition label corresponds to: 15 Gy SBRT to primary tumor, nephrectomy 4 weeks later. To track tumor-enriched clonotypes, serial peripheral blood was sampled from radiation-treated patients at baseline and at 2 weeks and 4 weeks after SBRT. Every patient had renal cell carcinoma of clear cell pathology. The QIAamp DNA Blood Mini Kit (Qiagen) was used to prepare genomic DNA for TCR sequencing. Samples were included in the analyses only if all quality control checks were passed. These data belong to a study of radiation and T cells in renal cell carcinoma (dated by TCRdb to 2018 to 2021). Looking at the study overall: Samples came from a clinical trial, in which primary renal cell carcinomas received 15 Gy stereotactic body radiation therapy followed by nephrectomy 4 weeks later. A total of approximately 53 samples underwent TCR beta sequencing, made up of 25 or so tumors and some 27 peripheral blood samples. Across all 53 samples, 4,000,000 or so unique CDR3 nucleotide sequences, encoding around 2.4 million unique CDR3 amino acid sequences, were identified. Beyond this particular receptor, the publication reports: In blood, the top tumor clonotypes increased from baseline to 2 weeks after radiation and then shrank by 4 weeks, which suggests a temporary expansion of tumor-resident clones. Because pretreatment tumor biopsies were not available, the baseline intratumoral presence of clonotypes could not be determined. Tracking of blood repertoire dynamics stopped at approximately four weeks after treatment, with no follow-up past that point. With a single-armed trial design, the study had no way to address how radiation dose or scheduling affects the TCR repertoire.

TCR beta libraries were generated from genomic DNA with the immunoSEQ kit, following the manufacturer's recommendations. To prepare the libraries, a first multiplex PCR with proprietary primers was run, followed by a second PCR that added unique barcodes, and a bead cleanup was done after each round. Each sample batch included a kit-provided positive control reaction and a negative control reaction. The final libraries were assessed on an Agilent 4200 TapeStation D1000 ScreenTape, pooled by volume, and quantified by qPCR. Sequencing was performed on an Illumina NextSeq500 using a MidOutput 150-cycle cartridge, with 156 Read1 cycles, 15 Index1 cycles, and the kit custom primers. The pooled library was loaded at roughly 0.98 pM with a 20% PhiX control spike-in. The paper's data handling went like this. Vendor-processed data were analyzed in R, with a clonotype defined as all T cells sharing the same CDR3 nucleotide sequence. In the clone abundance analyses, frequencies in each sample were normalized to that sample's 10,000 most abundant clones. Before analysis, public T cell clones were removed, and these numbered fewer than six per sample on average. An abundance difference of at least 32-fold between compartments was the criterion for calling clonotypes tumor-enriched or baseline blood-enriched. A beta-binomial differential abundance model was used to identify clonotypes that expanded or contracted between blood time points. Tumor-blood repertoire similarity was measured with the Baroni-Urbani and Buser coefficient, and group comparisons used two-tailed Wilcoxon tests in R. TCRdb obtained this table from immuneACCESS and retained in-frame rearrangements with V and J assigned. These tables miss some clones; where compared with another copy, unresolved V genes account for less than half of the shortfall, and the remainder is unexplained. For V, J and clone size, that table is used; D and trimming come from the DNA. Across this sample there are some 150,000 clones, with roughly 87% seen only once. The ten biggest clones cover around 13% of the sample.

Material: blood, obtained from a patient whose treatment included radiotherapy and nephrectomy. The TCR was taken from a woman aged 45-59 years with renal cell carcinoma.

The CDR3 reads CAISGTTAQEKLFF. The DNA reads as follows: TGTGCCATCAGTGGTACAACGGCGCAAGAAAAACTGTTTTTT. The V and J genes are TRBV10-3 and TRBJ1-4; the D gene remains uncertain. The CDR3 runs 14 amino acids, cysteine and phenylalanine included. Only the CDR3 part of the read is kept: 42 bases, read in frame from the first base. The germline ends are 14 bases apart after V is trimmed by 4 bases and J by 8 bases. Sequences ENHRY (CDR1) and SYGVKD (CDR2) are obtained from the germline V gene.